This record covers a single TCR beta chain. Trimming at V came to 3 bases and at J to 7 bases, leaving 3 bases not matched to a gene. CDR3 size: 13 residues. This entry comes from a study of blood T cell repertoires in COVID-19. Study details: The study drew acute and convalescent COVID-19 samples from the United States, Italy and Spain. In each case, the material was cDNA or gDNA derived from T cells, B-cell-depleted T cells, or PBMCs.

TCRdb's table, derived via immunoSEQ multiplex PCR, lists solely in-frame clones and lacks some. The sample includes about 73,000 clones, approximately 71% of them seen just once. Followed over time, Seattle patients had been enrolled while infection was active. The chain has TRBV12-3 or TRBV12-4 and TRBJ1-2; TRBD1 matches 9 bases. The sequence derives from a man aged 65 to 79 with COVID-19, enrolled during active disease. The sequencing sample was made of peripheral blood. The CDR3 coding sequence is TGTGCCAGCAGTTTGGGACAGGGTGGTGGCTACACCTTC. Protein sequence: CASSLGQGGGYTF.